This T cell receptor beta chain comes out of a study of T cell repertoires in breast cancer. Overall study context: Tumors, lymph nodes and blood came from breast cancer patients, plus healthy blood. Samples averaged approximately 480,000 sequences and 8 to 10 reads per cell.

Details on this clonotype: No antigen is known for it.

Study-level points and caveats: TRBV7 predominated among shared TCRs, possibly a bias from eight TRBV7 primers.

Paired alpha-beta TCRs of CD8+ T cells were analyzed by expanded emulsion RT-PCR. Deletions cut 5 bases from V and 7 bases from J, with 12 bases between. Germline CDR1 and CDR2: SGHTA and FQGNSA. This CDR3 comprises 13 residues. A second nested PCR with blocking oligonucleotides suppressed unpaired genes. TCRdb re-derived calls from the emulsion pairing reads in MiXCR, one entry per CDR3 protein. The profile covers approximately 37,000 distinct CDR3 sequences, with 45% to 50% appearing a single time and less than 70% taken by the ten largest. The specimen sequenced was CD8+ T cells. The source of this sequence is a pool of human donors with breast cancer or a healthy control (not recorded which). The chain carries TRBV7-2 and TRBJ1-5, with TRBD1 as a possible D gene (5 bases). The CDR3 region is CASSTGRGQPQHF. The CDR3 DNA sequence: TGTGCCAGCAGCACAGGTCGTGGACAGCCCCAGCATTTT. Variable domain in full (rest from reference TRBV7-2 and TRBJ1-5): GAGVSQSPSNKVTEKGKDVELRCDPISGHTALYWYRQSLGQGLEFLIYFQGNSAPDKSGLPSDRFSAERTGGSVSTLTIQRTQQEDSAVYLCASSTGRGQPQHFGDGTRLSIL.